The 30 T cell receptor beta chains presented below share a single source sample, sequenced in a study of blood T cells in healthy people across ages. Next came a second PCR, run for 7 to 11 cycles, which used a sample-barcoded 5' primer along with a J-beta primer mix. TCRdb reprocessed the 5' RACE reads via MiXCR and lists one record per CDR3 protein. The sample lists about 900,000 distinct CDR3 sequences, around 48% occurring once. The sequenced sample was blood. The receptors shown here come from a young man in good health.

The chain carries TRBV12-3 or TRBV12-4 and TRBJ2-3, with a weak D call TRBD1 (6 bases). V lost 1 base to trimming and J lost 4 bases, with 12 bases between them. The CDR3 length is 15 residues. CDR3 sequence: CASSLGGQGADTQYF. The CDR3 DNA reads as TGTGCCAGCAGTTTAGGGGGGCAGGGAGCAGATACGCAGTATTTT.

The rearrangement joins TRBV3-1 to TRBJ2-3; D possibly corresponds to TRBD2 (5 bases). The germline gives CDR1 LGHDT, CDR2 YNNKEL (reference sequence). Trimming took 0 bases from V and 7 from J, leaving 17 bases between them. The CDR3 length is 16 residues. The CDR3: CASSQDPADRTNTQYF. Here the CDR3 DNA reads TGTGCCAGCAGCCAAGATCCAGCGGACCGCACGAATACGCAGTATTTT.

This clonotype was found a few times. The chain recombines TRBV4-1 with TRBJ1-1, with D unresolved. This CDR3 spans 15 amino acids. The germline V gene has CDR1 MGHRA and CDR2 YSYEKL. The V and J ends lost 4 bases and 1 base respectively, with 13 bases between them. As DNA, the CDR3 is TGCGCCAGCAGCCGCCAGCCCGAGGGGAACACTGAAGCTTTCTTT. It encodes CASSRQPEGNTEAFF.

This clonotype was picked up one time. The chain recombines TRBV6-5 with TRBJ1-4; D is uncertain. Germline lookup yields CDR1 MNHEY and CDR2 SVGAGI. The CDR3 sequence is 15 residues long. V dropped 6 bases and J dropped 0 bases, with 11 bases sitting between them. DNA of the CDR3: TGTGCCAGCAGGTACAGAACTCCAACTAATGAAAAACTGTTTTTT. This sequence encodes CASRYRTPTNEKLFF.

The chain recombines TRBV20-1 with TRBJ2-7; tentatively, D is TRBD1 or TRBD2 (5 bases each). This CDR3 has 13 residues. Between the trimmed V and J ends, which lost 3 bases and 3 bases, there was a span of 12 bases. CDR1 DFQATT and CDR2 SNEGSKA come from the germline V gene (reference sequence). The CDR3 sequence: CSASRDGYYEQYF. For the CDR3, the DNA is TGCAGTGCTAGCCGGGACGGATACTACGAGCAGTACTTC.

The CDR3 DNA reads as TGCAGTGCTTTAGCGGGGGTAAGCTCCTACGAGCAGTACTTC. Translation gives CSALAGVSSYEQYF. The chain carries TRBV20-1 and TRBJ2-7; TRBD2 matches at 9 bases. V lost 5 bases, J lost 0 bases, and 5 bases stayed unmatched. Germline V gene data show CDR1 as DFQATT and CDR2 as SNEGSKA (reference sequence). This CDR3 contains 14 residues.

V is TRBV3-1 and J is TRBJ1-3, with 7 bases aligning to TRBD1. Germline CDR1 and CDR2: LGHDT and YNNKEL (reference sequence). The CDR3 sequence is 16 residues long. V trimming: 6 bases; J trimming: 0 bases; junction bases outside the gene matches: 8. The CDR3 loop is CASSDPGQTSGNTIYF. CDR3 nucleotide sequence: TGTGCCAGCAGTGATCCGGGACAGACCTCTGGAAACACCATATATTTT. Drawing the rest from reference TRBV3-1 and TRBJ1-3, the complete variable domain is DTAVSQTPKYLVTQMGNDKSIKCEQNLGHDTMYWYKQDSKKFLKIMFSYNNKELIINETVPNRFSPKSPDKAHLNLHINSLELGDSAVYFCASSDPGQTSGNTIYFGEGSWLTVV.

In this sample, this clonotype turned up once. The chain carries TRBV2 and TRBJ2-1; possibly TRBD2 for D (6 bases). The length of the CDR3 is 14 residues. Looked up from germline, CDR1 is SNHLY and CDR2 is FYNNEI. V lost 3 bases and J 7 bases, leaving 13 bases between the germline ends. The CDR3 region is CASSEGLPGNEQFF. In DNA form, the CDR3 reads TGTGCCAGCAGTGAGGGACTTCCTGGGAATGAGCAGTTCTTC.

This clonotype occurred a few times. The chain recombines TRBV27 with TRBJ1-2; TRBD1 might be the D (5 bases). Per germline, CDR1 MNHEY and CDR2 SMNVEV (reference sequence). The CDR3 is 13 amino acids. Deletions cut 2 bases from V and 6 bases from J, with 10 bases between. This chain's CDR3 is CASSLAGSDGYTF. The CDR3 DNA follows: TGTGCCAGCAGTTTAGCAGGGAGTGATGGCTACACCTTC.

The chain employs TRBV6-1 and TRBJ2-3; TRBD1 matches at 8 bases. Germline assignment: CDR1 MNHNS and CDR2 SASEGT. J lost 5 bases, V lost 6 bases, and 1 base had no gene match. The CDR3 runs 12 residues. CDR3 residues: CASRDRVDTQYF. As DNA, the CDR3 is TGTGCCAGCAGGGACAGGGTAGATACGCAGTATTTT.

This clonotype has ten or more counts. The chain couples TRBV3-1 to TRBJ1-5; perhaps TRBD1 as D (5 bases). The CDR3 extends over 13 amino acids. The germline V gene has CDR1 LGHDT and CDR2 YNNKEL (reference sequence). The V end was cut by 4 bases, the J end by 1 base, with 5 bases between. The CDR3 is CASSRQSNQPQHF. For the CDR3, the DNA is TGTGCCAGCAGCCGACAGAGCAATCAGCCCCAGCATTTT.

This clonotype was counted between two and nine times. V gene TRBV7-9 combines with J gene TRBJ1-4; no clear D gene. Germline V lookup: CDR1 SEHNR, CDR2 FQNEAQ (reference sequence). This CDR3 region has 14 residues. The V end lost 7 bases, the J end lost 4 bases, and 13 bases lay between the germline ends. CDR3: CASNAGSYNEKLFF. CDR3 coding DNA: TGTGCCAGCAACGCCGGGTCATATAATGAAAAACTGTTTTTT.

The chain joins TRBV4-1 to TRBJ2-2, with 10 nucleotides matching TRBD2. The CDR3 is 16 amino acids. The V and J ends lost 0 bases and 4 bases, in that order; junction bases with no gene match: 2. Per germline, CDR1 MGHRA and CDR2 YSYEKL. The CDR3 sequence is CASSQESGGATGELFF. The DNA for the CDR3 is TGCGCCAGCAGCCAAGAAAGCGGGGGGGCCACCGGGGAGCTGTTTTTT.

This clonotype has more than one count but fewer than ten. The rearrangement uses TRBV27 and TRBJ2-3; TRBD1 agrees at 7 bases. The CDR3 length is 14 residues. J gave up 1 base and V 4 bases, and 2 bases lay outside the gene matches. Germline CDR1 and CDR2: MNHEY and SMNVEV (reference sequence). CDR3 nucleotides: TGTGCCAGCAGTTACGGACAGGGCACAGATACGCAGTATTTT. This gives the protein CASSYGQGTDTQYF.

This rearrangement joins TRBV3-1 to TRBJ2-1; TRBD2 agrees at 8 bases. Trimming removed 7 bases from V and 5 bases from J; junction bases left unmatched: 7. Germline V gene lookup returns CDR1 LGHDT and CDR2 YNNKEL (reference sequence). The CDR3 runs to 14 residues. As DNA, the CDR3 is TGTGCCAGCAAGTCCGGGACTAGAAACAATGAGCAGTTCTTC. Protein sequence: CASKSGTRNNEQFF.

This clonotype was observed a handful of times. CDR3 DNA: TGTGCCAGCAGTTACTCTCATATACGAGGTGAAAAACTGTTTTTT. Its protein product is CASSYSHIRGEKLFF. V usage is TRBV6-5 and J usage is TRBJ1-4; D unclear. The V gene lost 0 bases and the J gene lost 7 bases, with 12 bases spanning the gap. This CDR3 is 15 amino acids long. The V gene's germline CDR1 is MNHEY and CDR2 SVGAGI.

The chain employs TRBV27 and TRBJ2-1; D gene uncertain. The CDR3 extends over 13 amino acids. The germline gives CDR1 MNHEY, CDR2 SMNVEV (reference sequence). Trimming shortened V by 5 bases and J by 5 bases, and 10 bases separated the two germline ends. The CDR3 DNA reads as TGTGCCAGCAGTGTATTGCCCCACAATGAGCAGTTCTTC. As protein: CASSVLPHNEQFF.

The rearrangement links TRBV6-6 to TRBJ1-1, with D possibly being TRBD1 (5 bases). Trimming took off 11 bases at V and 1 base at J, with 8 bases between the two ends. Germline V CDR1 and CDR2: MNHNY, SVGAGI (reference sequence). The CDR3 is 11 amino acids. Here the CDR3 reads CAGGGNTEAFF. The CDR3 DNA is TGTGCCGGGGGGGGGAACACTGAAGCTTTCTTT.

A few counts support this clonotype. The chain uses TRBV2 and TRBJ1-6; D unresolved. Germline CDR1 is SNHLY and CDR2 is FYNNEI. The CDR3 length is 13 residues. V was cut by 6 bases and J by 7 bases, with 10 bases left in between. CDR3 bases: TGTGCCAGCAGCGACCACCCAAATTCACCCCTCCACTTT. Translated, it gives CASSDHPNSPLHF. Together with reference TRBV2 and TRBJ1-6, the CDR3 gives the full variable domain: EPEVTQTPSHQVTQMGQEVILRCVPISNHLYFYWYRQILGQKVEFLVSFYNNEISEKSEIFDDQFSVERPDGSNFTLKIRSTKLEDSAMYFCASSDHPNSPLHFGNGTRLTVT.

The chain couples TRBV4-3 to TRBJ1-2; a possible D gene is TRBD1 (5 bases). V was clipped by 4 bases and J by 3 bases, with 15 bases between them. The CDR3 is 15 amino acids. CDR1 and CDR2 (germline): LGHNA, YSLEER. The CDR3 protein is CASSPTGSSYYGYTF. DNA of the CDR3: TGCGCCAGCAGCCCCACAGGTTCTTCCTACTATGGCTACACCTTC.

This clonotype occurred many times. V gene TRBV7-9 combines with J gene TRBJ2-7; D is uncertain. The germline gives CDR1 SEHNR, CDR2 FQNEAQ (reference sequence). The CDR3 runs 12 residues. The ends were cut back, 1 base at V and 4 bases at J, with 5 bases in the middle. CDR3 sequence (DNA): TGTGCCAGCAGCTTAGGGGCATACGAGCAGTACTTC. Protein: CASSLGAYEQYF.

For this clonotype: A read error may account for a junction end that differs from germline. The V call is TRBV29-1, the J call TRBJ1-4; the D gene is possibly TRBD1 (6 bases). Germline CDR1 SQVTM, CDR2 ANQGSEA. The CDR3 is 15 residues long. CDR3 in DNA: TGCGGCGTCGGTCCCGTCGGACAGAGTAATGAAAAACTGTTTTTT. Its translation is CGVGPVGQSNEKLFF.

This clonotype was detected a few times. The rearrangement joins TRBV5-1 to TRBJ2-2; D call uncertain. With 6 bases removed from V and 5 bases from J, the gap between germline ends came to 17 bases. There are 15 residues in the CDR3. Germline loops: CDR1 SGHRS, CDR2 YFSETQ. This chain's CDR3 is CASNYLTSQTGELFF. The CDR3 DNA reads TGCGCCAGCAACTACTTAACGAGCCAAACCGGGGAGCTGTTTTTT.

The chain links TRBV5-1 to TRBJ2-5; D remains unclear. Trimming removed 2 bases at V and 5 bases at J, with 7 bases between. Germline CDR1 and CDR2: SGHRS and YFSETQ. The CDR3 covers 12 residues. The chain's CDR3 is CASSFSSETQYF. The CDR3 nucleotides are TGCGCCAGCAGCTTTAGTTCCGAGACCCAGTACTTC.

The chain has TRBV20-1 and TRBJ2-5, with D hard to call. The length of the CDR3 is 12 residues. The germline gives CDR1 DFQATT, CDR2 SNEGSKA (reference sequence). V was shortened by 6 bases and J by 9 bases, with 17 bases between the two germline ends. The CDR3 coding sequence is TGCAGTGCCACGGGCCACATTGGGGCCCAGTACTTC. Translated: CSATGHIGAQYF.

The chain has TRBV19 and TRBJ2-5; tentative D call: TRBD2 (6 bases). Germline V gene lookup returns CDR1 LNHDA and CDR2 SQIVND (reference sequence). This CDR3 comprises 15 residues. Deletions cut 5 bases from V and 0 bases from J, with 13 bases between. CDR3 in amino acids: CASSSIAAYQETQYF. CDR3 in DNA: TGTGCCAGTAGTTCCATAGCGGCCTACCAAGAGACCCAGTACTTC.

On this clonotype: One base away lies a much larger clone, so this may be a sequencing read error. V gene TRBV4-3 combines with J gene TRBJ2-4, with D possibly TRBD2 on 6 matching bases. This CDR3 has 12 residues. Trimming removed 0 bases from V and 9 bases from J, with 6 bases in between. In germline, CDR1 is LGHNA, CDR2 YSLEER. The chain's CDR3 is CASSQEGGIQYF. DNA of the CDR3: TGCGCCAGCAGCCAAGAGGGGGGCATTCAGTACTTC.

This clonotype has a handful of counts. The genes are TRBV11-2 and TRBJ2-7; D is unresolved. The CDR3 totals 13 residues. Germline values: CDR1 SGHAT, CDR2 FQNNGV. V was shortened by 5 bases and J by 2 bases, with 10 bases between the two germline ends. CDR3 in DNA: TGTGCCAGCAGCCCGGCCGGGCCCTACGAGCAGTACTTC. Residues: CASSPAGPYEQYF.

The V and J genes are TRBV6-2 or TRBV6-3 and TRBJ2-1; 11 nucleotides agree with TRBD2. V shed 6 bases, J shed 9 bases, and the junction held 10 bases outside the gene matches. CDR1 MNHEY and CDR2 SVGEGT come from the germline V gene. This CDR3 contains 15 residues. The CDR3, as DNA: TGTGCCAGCAGCCCCCTAGCGGGGGGCGGCCCTGAGCAGTTCTTC. Its protein product is CASSPLAGGGPEQFF.

This clonotype was detected only a few times. V and J are TRBV7-2 and TRBJ1-4; D is undetermined. CDR3 length equals 14 residues. V shed 3 bases and J shed 1 base, with 6 bases lying between them. Germline loops: CDR1 SGHTA, CDR2 FQGNSA. As DNA, the CDR3 is TGTGCCAGCAGCTTGACAAAAACTAATGAAAAACTGTTTTTT. Translation gives CASSLTKTNEKLFF. The full variable domain, in which reference TRBV7-2 and TRBJ1-4 provide the parts outside the CDR3, is GAGVSQSPSNKVTEKGKDVELRCDPISGHTALYWYRQSLGQGLEFLIYFQGNSAPDKSGLPSDRFSAERTGGSVSTLTIQRTQQEDSAVYLCASSLTKTNEKLFFGSGTQLSVL.